These 18 T cell receptor beta chains came from one sample sequenced in a study of control samples from healthy donors and cancer patients. Profiled with immunoSEQ multiplex PCR; TCRdb holds only in-frame clones, not every one. The repertoire holds some 120,000 clones, with about 92% as singletons. The sample taken for sequencing was PBMCs. These receptors came from a man aged 45-65 years with head and neck cancer.

CDR3 region: CASSPTLPPAGGTLYNEQFF. For the CDR3, the DNA is TGTGCCAGCAGTCCTACCCTCCCCCCAGCGGGGGGCACCCTTTACAATGAGCAGTTCTTC. The rearrangement uses TRBV28 and TRBJ2-1; 9 positions agree with TRBD2. Germline trimming cut 5 bases from V and 4 bases from J; bases unmatched to any gene: 21. The CDR3 extends over 20 amino acids. Germline V gives CDR1 MDHEN, CDR2 SYDVKM.

The rearrangement uses TRBV6-5 and TRBJ1-2, with a weak D call TRBD1 (5 bases). CDR3 length: 14 residues. Germline V gene sequence: CDR1 MNHEY, CDR2 SVGAGI. Trimming stripped 5 bases from V and 6 bases from J, with 16 bases between. The CDR3 loop reads CASSPGTLTDGYTF. The CDR3 region has the DNA TGTGCCAGCAGTCCCGGGACGTTAACGGATGGCTACACCTTC.

CDR3 region: CASRLGGQPQHF. CDR3 bases: TGTGCCAGTAGACTTGGGGGTCAGCCCCAGCATTTT. This sequence joins TRBV19 and TRBJ1-5; tentatively, D is TRBD1 (5 bases). The CDR3 sequence is 12 residues long. Germline CDR1 reads LNHDA; CDR2 reads SQIVND (reference sequence). V lost 6 bases, J lost 6 bases, and 9 bases lay in between.

V is TRBV19 and J is TRBJ1-4; D not certain. The germline gives CDR1 LNHDA, CDR2 SQIVND (reference sequence). This CDR3 has 15 residues. V shed 0 bases and J shed 7 bases, with 12 bases lying between them. Here the CDR3 DNA reads TGTGCCAGTAGTATAGAGGACGGCTTGGGTGAAAAACTGTTTTTT. Its protein is CASSIEDGLGEKLFF.

V usage is TRBV30 and J usage is TRBJ1-1; 9 bases agree with TRBD1. There are 14 residues in the CDR3. Unmatched junction bases numbered 6, after V lost 3 bases and J lost 4 bases. CDR1 is GTSNPN, CDR2 SVGIG, per germline (reference sequence). The CDR3 reads CAWSPTGGRTEAFF. The CDR3 DNA follows: TGTGCCTGGAGCCCGACAGGGGGGCGCACTGAAGCTTTCTTT.

The chain combines TRBV7-2 with TRBJ2-7, with no clear D. Trimming shortened V by 2 bases and J by 4 bases, and 9 bases separated the two germline ends. There are 13 residues in the CDR3. Germline CDR1 SGHTA, CDR2 FQGNSA. For the CDR3, the DNA is TGTGCCAGCAGCTTACAAGGGTGGTACGAGCAGTACTTC. This sequence encodes CASSLQGWYEQYF.

The chain combines TRBV5-4 with TRBJ2-3; TRBD1 matches 8 bases. The ends lost 0 bases at V and 5 bases at J; junction bases unmatched: 8. CDR1 SGHNT and CDR2 YYREEE come from the germline V gene (reference sequence). The CDR3 spans 16 residues. The CDR3: CASSLVSRGRKDTQYF. The CDR3 region has the DNA TGTGCCAGCAGCTTGGTTTCCAGGGGGCGCAAAGATACGCAGTATTTT.

The chain couples TRBV7-3 to TRBJ2-2; 9 nucleotides line up with TRBD1. The V gene end was trimmed by 5 bases and the J gene end by 1 base; junction bases not matched to a gene: 8. In germline, CDR1 is SGHTA, CDR2 FQGTGA. The CDR3 spans 17 residues. The CDR3 DNA is TGTGCCAGCAGCAGGGACAGGGAGAGTGTGAACACCGGGGAGCTGTTTTTT. It translates to CASSRDRESVNTGELFF. The complete variable domain, with remaining parts taken from reference TRBV7-3 and TRBJ2-2, reads GAGVSQTPSNKVTEKGKYVELRCDPISGHTALYWYRQSLGQGPEFLIYFQGTGAADDSGLPNDRFFAVRPEGSVSTLKIQRTERGDSAVYLCASSRDRESVNTGELFFGEGSRLTVL.

V is TRBV10-3 and J is TRBJ2-1, with D uncertain. With 3 bases removed from V and 7 bases from J, the gap between germline ends came to 4 bases. The CDR3 covers 11 residues. Germline V gene sequence: CDR1 ENHRY, CDR2 SYGVKD. CDR3 protein: CAISDVNEQFF. DNA for the CDR3: TGTGCCATCAGTGATGTGAATGAGCAGTTCTTC.

The gene calls are TRBV19 and TRBJ1-2, with 7 bases lining up with TRBD1. Germline CDR1 LNHDA, CDR2 SQIVND (reference sequence). With V trimmed by 10 bases and J by 8 bases, 16 bases remained unmatched. The CDR3 sequence is 14 residues long. CDR3: CATSPGQRVKGYTF. The CDR3 DNA sequence: TGTGCCACCTCCCCGGGACAGAGGGTGAAGGGCTACACCTTC. The full variable domain, with the rest looked up from reference TRBV19 and TRBJ1-2, is DGGITQSPKYLFRKEGQNVTLSCEQNLNHDAMYWYRQDPGQGLRLIYYSQIVNDFQKGDIAEGYSVSREKKESFPLTVTSAQKNPTAFYLCATSPGQRVKGYTFGSGTRLTVV.

The V call is TRBV12-3 or TRBV12-4, the J call TRBJ2-7, with unresolved D. Trimming took off 5 bases at V and 3 bases at J, with 8 bases between the two ends. This CDR3 has 12 amino acids. The CDR3 is CASSGRIYEQYF. The CDR3 bases are TGTGCCAGCAGTGGAAGGATCTACGAGCAGTACTTC.

A note on this clone: One end of the junction does not line up with germline, which may come from a read error. The chain links TRBV6-8 to TRBJ2-1; 7 bases map to TRBD1. CDR1 is MNHGY, CDR2 SAAAGT, per germline. The CDR3 is 14 residues long. DNA for the CDR3: TGCCAACAAAGCCGGGACAGTACTGACAATGAGCAGTTCTTC. This translates into CQQSRDSTDNEQFF.

The genes are TRBV3-1 (or the pseudogene TRBV3-2) and TRBJ1-4; D might be TRBD1 (6 bases). V lost 6 bases and J 8 bases, leaving 13 bases between the germline ends. Per germline, CDR1 LGHDT and CDR2 YNNKEL (reference sequence). The CDR3 runs 13 residues. The CDR3 DNA reads as TGTGCCAGCAGACTTAGGGGGGAAGAAAAACTGTTTTTT. Translated, it gives CASRLRGEEKLFF.

The chain recombines TRBV6-2 or TRBV6-3 with TRBJ2-2; TRBD2 might be the D (5 bases). V was trimmed by 3 bases and J by 0 bases, leaving 11 bases between them. The CDR3 covers 16 residues. Germline V gives CDR1 MNHEY, CDR2 SVGEGT. The chain's CDR3 is CASSYSSGANTGELFF. Written as DNA, the CDR3 is TGTGCCAGCAGTTATTCAAGCGGAGCGAACACCGGGGAGCTGTTTTTT.

This clone appeared once. V usage is TRBV28 and J usage is TRBJ2-2; 8 bases map to TRBD2. CDR3 length equals 16 residues. Germline CDR1 and CDR2: MDHEN and SYDVKM. After removal of 7 bases from V and 3 bases from J, the junction contained 10 bases not matched to a gene. The CDR3 loop reads CASTLRTSWDTGELFF. In nucleotides, the CDR3 is TGTGCCAGCACCCTGAGGACTAGCTGGGACACCGGGGAGCTGTTTTTT. Supplemented by reference TRBV28 and TRBJ2-2, the full variable domain reads DVKVTQSSRYLVKRTGEKVFLECVQDMDHENMFWYRQDPGLGLRLIYFSYDVKMKEKGDIPEGYSVSREKKERFSLILESASTNQTSMYLCASTLRTSWDTGELFFGEGSRLTVL.

The genes are TRBV5-1 and TRBJ2-7; a weak D match, TRBD1 (6 bases). This CDR3 comprises 16 residues. Germline CDR1 SGHRS, CDR2 YFSETQ. The V end was cut by 3 bases, the J end by 3 bases, with 19 bases between. CDR3 sequence (DNA): TGCGCCAGCAGCTCCCCAACCCCTAGGGGGAGCTACGAGCAGTACTTC. This translates into CASSSPTPRGSYEQYF. The variable domain in full, with the rest retrieved from reference TRBV5-1 and TRBJ2-7, is KAGVTQTPRYLIKTRGQQVTLSCSPISGHRSVSWYQQTPGQGLQFLFEYFSETQRNKGNFPGRFSGRQFSNSRSEMNVSTLELGDSALYLCASSSPTPRGSYEQYFGPGTRLTVT.

The rearrangement joins TRBV5-1 to TRBJ1-1; 7 positions match TRBD1. CDR1 is SGHRS and CDR2 is YFSETQ in the germline V gene. The CDR3 has 15 residues. Germline trimming cut 1 base from V and 1 base from J; bases unmatched to any gene: 4. The CDR3 DNA reads as TGCGCCAGCAGCTTGTTAGGGACAGCGAACACTGAAGCTTTCTTT. Translation: CASSLLGTANTEAFF.

The chain joins TRBV19 to TRBJ1-5, with TRBD1 matching over 8 bases. CDR3 size: 13 residues. CDR1 is LNHDA and CDR2 is SQIVND in the germline V gene (reference sequence). Losses at the gene ends were 11 bases for V and 2 bases for J; bases not matched to a gene: 5. CDR3 sequence: CAGRDRRNQPQHF. DNA for the CDR3: TGTGCCGGGAGGGACAGGCGCAATCAGCCCCAGCATTTT.